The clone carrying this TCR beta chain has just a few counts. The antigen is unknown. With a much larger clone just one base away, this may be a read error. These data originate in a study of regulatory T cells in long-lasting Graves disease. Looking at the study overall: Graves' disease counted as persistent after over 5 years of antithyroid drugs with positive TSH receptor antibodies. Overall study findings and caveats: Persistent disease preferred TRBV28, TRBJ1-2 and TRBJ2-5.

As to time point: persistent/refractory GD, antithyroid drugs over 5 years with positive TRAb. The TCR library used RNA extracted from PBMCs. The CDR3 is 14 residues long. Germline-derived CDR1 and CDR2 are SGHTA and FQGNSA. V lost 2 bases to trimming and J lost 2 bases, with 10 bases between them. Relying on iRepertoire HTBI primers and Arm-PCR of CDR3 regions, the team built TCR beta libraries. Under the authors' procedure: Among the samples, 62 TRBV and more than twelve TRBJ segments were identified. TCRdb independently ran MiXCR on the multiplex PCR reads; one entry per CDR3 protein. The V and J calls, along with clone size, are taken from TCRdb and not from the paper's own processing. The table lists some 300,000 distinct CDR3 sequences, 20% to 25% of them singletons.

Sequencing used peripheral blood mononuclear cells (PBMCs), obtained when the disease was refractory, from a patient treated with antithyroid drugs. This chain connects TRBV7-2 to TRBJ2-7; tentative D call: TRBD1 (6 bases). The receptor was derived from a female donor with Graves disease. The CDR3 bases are TGTGCCAGCAGCTTATCGGACAGCACCTACGAGCAGTACTTC. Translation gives CASSLSDSTYEQYF.